One sample yielded the 17 T cell receptor beta chains listed below, sequenced in a study of OX40 agonist ivuxolimab in advanced cancers. Sequencing used immunoSEQ multiplex PCR; TCRdb keeps in-frame clones, though not all of them. This sample has under 65,000 clones, with 80% to 90% found just once. Sequenced material: CD4+ or CD8+ T cells sorted from blood, taken in a trial of the OX40 agonist ivuxolimab. Receptors were obtained from an adult with an advanced solid tumor such as melanoma, head and neck, liver or kidney cancer.

V and J are TRBV2 and TRBJ1-6; maybe TRBD1 (6 bases). Trimming left V 6 bases short and J 6 bases short, with 21 bases between. The CDR3 is 17 residues long. The V gene's germline CDR1 is SNHLY and CDR2 FYNNEI. As DNA, the CDR3 is TGTGCCAGCAGGAGAACCCTAACCGGGACAATTAATTCACCCCTCCACTTT. Translating it yields CASRRTLTGTINSPLHF.

The chain couples TRBV4-1 to TRBJ2-7, with 9 bases aligning to TRBD1. Germline V gene data show CDR1 as MGHRA and CDR2 as YSYEKL. CDR3 length equals 16 residues. Trimming removed 3 bases from V and 3 bases from J; junction bases left unmatched: 9. In DNA form, the CDR3 reads TGCGCCAGCAGCCACTCAAAACAGGGGGCGAGCTACGAGCAGTACTTC. Its translation: CASSHSKQGASYEQYF.

V is TRBV6-6 and J is TRBJ2-2, with 10 nucleotides matching TRBD1. Germline lookup yields CDR1 MNHNY and CDR2 SVGAGI (reference sequence). Losses at the gene ends were 6 bases for V and 5 bases for J; bases not matched to a gene: 3. The CDR3 has 14 residues. The chain's CDR3 is CASRDRGLTGELFF. The CDR3 nucleotides are TGTGCCAGCAGAGACAGGGGGCTGACCGGGGAGCTGTTTTTT.

This clone was detected only once. The chain links TRBV5-6 to TRBJ2-1, with TRBD2 matching over 13 bases. Germline loops: CDR1 SGHDT, CDR2 YYEEEE. This CDR3 is 18 amino acids long. Trimming at V came to 4 bases and at J to 2 bases, leaving 9 bases not matched to a gene. The CDR3 sequence: CASSTRLAGGLTYNEQFF. The CDR3 region has the DNA TGTGCCAGCAGCACGCGACTAGCGGGAGGCCTTACCTACAATGAGCAGTTCTTC.

The table lists this clone with a count of one. The CDR3 DNA sequence: TGTGCCAGCAGTTTGTCGGGACTCTTCTACAATGAGCAGTTCTTC. Residues: CASSLSGLFYNEQFF. The chain links TRBV28 to TRBJ2-1; TRBD2 might be the D (6 bases). The CDR3 totals 15 residues. V lost 3 bases and J lost 3, with 12 bases in between. The germline V gene encodes CDR1 MDHEN and CDR2 SYDVKM.

V gene TRBV6-5 combines with J gene TRBJ2-2, with D perhaps matching TRBD1 (6 bases). V was clipped by 4 bases and J by 5 bases, with 17 bases between them. The CDR3 runs 16 residues. Germline V gene data show CDR1 as MNHEY and CDR2 as SVGAGI. CDR3 sequence: CASSFDFRGGTGELFF. In nucleotides, the CDR3 is TGTGCCAGCAGTTTTGATTTCAGGGGCGGGACCGGGGAGCTGTTTTTT.

This clone was seen only once. V gene TRBV9 combines with J gene TRBJ2-5; D possibly corresponds to TRBD1 (6 bases). Germline V lookup: CDR1 SGDLS, CDR2 YYNGEE. This CDR3 has 17 amino acids. Trimming took 0 bases from V and 1 from J, leaving 16 bases between them. CDR3 DNA sequence: TGTGCCAGCAGCGTAGGAGGACAGAATTTGCTCCAAGAGACCCAGTACTTC. Amino acid sequence: CASSVGGQNLLQETQYF.

The genes are TRBV4-1 and TRBJ1-4; D unclear. The CDR3 is made up of 15 amino acids. Germline assignment: CDR1 MGHRA and CDR2 YSYEKL. The ends were cut back, 0 bases at V and 8 bases at J, with 13 bases in the middle. The CDR3 DNA sequence: TGCGCCAGCAGCCAAGATCGGTCGGTTGAAGAAAAACTGTTTTTT. This encodes CASSQDRSVEEKLFF.

This sequence joins TRBV21-1 and TRBJ2-1. TRBV21-1 is a known pseudogene. The length of the CDR3 is 11 residues. The CDR3 sequence is CASSSGGSEFF. CDR3 nucleotides: TGTGCCAGCAGCTCTGGTGGGTCCGAGTTCTTC.

V usage is TRBV7-9 and J usage is TRBJ2-5; the match to TRBD2 covers 8 bases. This CDR3 spans 14 amino acids. The ends lost 5 bases at V and 9 bases at J; junction bases unmatched: 11. Germline V gives CDR1 SEHNR, CDR2 FQNEAQ (reference sequence). The CDR3 coding sequence is TGTGCCAGCAGCGATAGTACTGGCGGGGGGTCCCAGTACTTC. This translates into CASSDSTGGGSQYF.

This CDR3 reads CASSNRQGAPRPYEQYF. The CDR3 DNA sequence: TGTGCCAGCAGCAACCGACAGGGAGCCCCTCGGCCCTACGAGCAGTACTTC. V gene TRBV9 combines with J gene TRBJ2-7; 7 bases match TRBD1. After removal of 4 bases from V and 2 bases from J, the junction contained 15 bases not matched to a gene. The CDR3 is 17 residues long. The germline gives CDR1 SGDLS, CDR2 YYNGEE.

V usage is TRBV28 and J usage is TRBJ1-5, with 12 bases identical to TRBD1. V shed 6 bases and J 3 bases; nucleotides not matched to a gene: 3. The germline gives CDR1 MDHEN, CDR2 SYDVKM. The CDR3 runs to 15 residues. In DNA, the CDR3 is TGTGCCAGCAGGGGGACAGGGGGCAACAATCAGCCCCAGCATTTT. Translation: CASRGTGGNNQPQHF.

The chain employs TRBV1 and TRBJ2-2; TRBD1 is taken as the D call from the table, unchecked against the DNA. TRBV1 is a pseudogene. CDR3 length: 13 amino acids. The DNA of the CDR3 is TGCACCAGCAGCCATGCCAGTGCTGGGGAGCTGTTTTTT. Translating it yields CTSSHASAGELFF.

The chain couples TRBV20-1 to TRBJ2-7; the D gene is possibly TRBD2 (5 bases). In germline, CDR1 is DFQATT, CDR2 SNEGSKA (reference sequence). The CDR3 totals 11 residues. V shed 3 bases and J shed 7 bases, with 10 bases lying between them. CDR3 region: CSASLTGEQYF. The CDR3 DNA is TGCAGTGCTAGCCTTACGGGAGAGCAGTACTTC.

The genes are TRBV28 and TRBJ2-1, with D tentatively TRBD2 (5 bases). The CDR3 spans 16 residues. Deletions cut 2 bases from V and 3 bases from J, with 14 bases between. From germline, CDR1 is MDHEN and CDR2 SYDVKM. The CDR3 DNA follows: TGTGCCAGCAGTTTACGAGCGGACCTGAACTACAATGAGCAGTTCTTC. Protein sequence: CASSLRADLNYNEQFF.

The chain links TRBV19 to TRBJ1-1; D unresolved. The length of the CDR3 is 13 residues. V was cut by 6 bases and J by 0 bases, with 8 bases left in between. Germline V lookup: CDR1 LNHDA, CDR2 SQIVND (reference sequence). CDR3 DNA sequence: TGTGCCAGTAGGACGACGGTGAACACTGAAGCTTTCTTT. It yields the protein CASRTTVNTEAFF.

The V call is TRBV13, the J call TRBJ1-3; the D is unclear. The CDR3 is made up of 17 amino acids. Per germline, CDR1 PRHDT and CDR2 FYEKMQ (reference sequence). V was clipped by 7 bases and J by 4 bases, with 23 bases between them. Written as DNA, the CDR3 is TGTGCCAGCACTCTTACGTTGGACCCCGCTAGAGGAAACACCATATATTTT. This codes for CASTLTLDPARGNTIYF.